This TCR beta chain was retrieved from a study of T cell clones after liver transplantation. The method was immunoSEQ multiplex PCR; TCRdb's version includes in-frame clones alone and lacks a portion of them. The repertoire holds fewer than 45,000 clones, with more than 70% as singletons. CDR3 size: 15 residues. The V end was cut by 1 base, the J end by 8 bases, with 17 bases between. Per the germline V gene, CDR1 is SGHDN and CDR2 is FVKESK. This specimen consisted of CD4+ T cells from blood, obtained 24 months after liver transplant. This chain uses TRBV14 with TRBJ1-1; the D gene is possibly TRBD1 (5 bases). The receptor comes from a human patient who received a liver transplant. Part of the T cells may come from the graft donor. The chain's CDR3 is CASSQAGWGFIEAFF. DNA of the CDR3: TGTGCCAGCAGCCAAGCAGGTTGGGGGTTTATAGAAGCTTTCTTT.